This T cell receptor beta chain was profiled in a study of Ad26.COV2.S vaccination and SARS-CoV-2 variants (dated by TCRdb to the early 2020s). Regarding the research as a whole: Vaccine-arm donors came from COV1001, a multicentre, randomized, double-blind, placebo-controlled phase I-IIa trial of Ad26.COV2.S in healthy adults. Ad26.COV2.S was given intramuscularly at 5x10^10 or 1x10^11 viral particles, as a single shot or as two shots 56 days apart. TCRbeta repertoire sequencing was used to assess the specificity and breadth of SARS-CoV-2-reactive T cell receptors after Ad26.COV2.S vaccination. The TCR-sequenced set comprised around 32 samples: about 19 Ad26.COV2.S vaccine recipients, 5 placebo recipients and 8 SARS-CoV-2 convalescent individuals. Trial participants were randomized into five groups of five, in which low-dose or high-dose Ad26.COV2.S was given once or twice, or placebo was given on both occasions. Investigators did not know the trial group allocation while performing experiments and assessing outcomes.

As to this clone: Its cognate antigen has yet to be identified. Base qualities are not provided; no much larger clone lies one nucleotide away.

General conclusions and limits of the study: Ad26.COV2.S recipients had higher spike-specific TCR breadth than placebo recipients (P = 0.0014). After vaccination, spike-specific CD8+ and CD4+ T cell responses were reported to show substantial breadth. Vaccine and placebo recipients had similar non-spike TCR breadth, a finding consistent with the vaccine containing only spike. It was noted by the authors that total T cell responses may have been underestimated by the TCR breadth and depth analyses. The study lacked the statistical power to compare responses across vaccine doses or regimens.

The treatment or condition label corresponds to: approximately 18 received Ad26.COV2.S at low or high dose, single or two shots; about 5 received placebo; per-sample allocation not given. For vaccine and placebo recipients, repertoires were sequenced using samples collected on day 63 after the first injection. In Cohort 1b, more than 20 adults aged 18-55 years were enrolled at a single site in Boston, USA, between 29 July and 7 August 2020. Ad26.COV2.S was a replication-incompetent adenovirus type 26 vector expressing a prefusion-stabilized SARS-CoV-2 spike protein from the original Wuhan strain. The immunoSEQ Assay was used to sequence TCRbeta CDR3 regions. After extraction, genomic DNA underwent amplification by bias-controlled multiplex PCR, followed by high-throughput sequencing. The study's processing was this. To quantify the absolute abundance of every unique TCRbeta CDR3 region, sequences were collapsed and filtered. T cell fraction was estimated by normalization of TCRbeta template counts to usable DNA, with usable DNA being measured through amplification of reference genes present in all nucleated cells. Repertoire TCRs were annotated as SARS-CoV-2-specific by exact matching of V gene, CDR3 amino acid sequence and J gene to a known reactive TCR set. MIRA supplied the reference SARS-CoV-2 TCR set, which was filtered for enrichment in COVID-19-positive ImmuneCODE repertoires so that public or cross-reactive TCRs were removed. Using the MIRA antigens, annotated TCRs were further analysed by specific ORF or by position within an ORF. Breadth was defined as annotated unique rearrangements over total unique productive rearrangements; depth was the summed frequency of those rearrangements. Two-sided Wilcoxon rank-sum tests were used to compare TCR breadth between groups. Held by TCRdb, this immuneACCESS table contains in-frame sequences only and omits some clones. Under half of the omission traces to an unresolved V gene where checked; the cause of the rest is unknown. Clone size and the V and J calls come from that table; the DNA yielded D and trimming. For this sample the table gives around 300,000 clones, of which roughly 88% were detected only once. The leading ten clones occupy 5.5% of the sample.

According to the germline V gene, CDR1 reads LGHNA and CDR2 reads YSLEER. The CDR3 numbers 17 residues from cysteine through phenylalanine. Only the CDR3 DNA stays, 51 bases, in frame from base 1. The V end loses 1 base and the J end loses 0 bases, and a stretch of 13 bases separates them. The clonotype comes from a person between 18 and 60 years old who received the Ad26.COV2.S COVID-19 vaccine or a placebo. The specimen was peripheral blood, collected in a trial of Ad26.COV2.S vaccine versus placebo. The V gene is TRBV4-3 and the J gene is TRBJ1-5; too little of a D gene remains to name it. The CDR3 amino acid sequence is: CASSQGRTVPSNQPQHF. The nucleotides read TGCGCCAGCAGCCAAGGTCGAACAGTCCCTAGCAATCAGCCCCAGCATTTT.